What follows are 21 T cell receptor beta chains derived from one specimen sequenced in a study of shared clonotypes between healthy human individuals (dated by TCRdb to 2018 to 2020). Libraries were made using the immunoSEQ multiplex PCR assay. TCRdb obtained this table from immuneACCESS and retained in-frame rearrangements with V and J assigned. These tables miss some clones; where compared with another copy, unresolved V genes account for less than half of the shortfall, and the remainder is unexplained. A total of about 2 million clones appear in this sample, 90% to 95% of them only once. The biggest ten clones account for more than 0.1% of the sample. The sample comprised naive CD4+ T cells sorted from blood. The cell subset or site label corresponds to: CD45RA+ positively selected. The receptors originated from a man between 18 and 35 years old in good health.

The chain combines TRBV28 with TRBJ1-5; 7 nucleotides match TRBD1. CDR3 length equals 15 residues. Germline CDR1 is MDHEN and CDR2 is SYDVKM. The V and J ends lost 5 bases and 2 bases, in that order; junction bases with no gene match: 6. The CDR3 region is CASSKQGSRNQPQHF. As DNA, the CDR3 is TGTGCCAGCAGTAAACAGGGGTCCCGCAATCAGCCCCAGCATTTT.

As to this clone: The same CDR3 arises from other DNA sequences in this sample as well. The chain uses TRBV9 and TRBJ2-7; possible D gene TRBD1, 5 bases. V gave up 0 bases and J gave up 0 bases, with 7 bases separating them. Germline loops: CDR1 SGDLS, CDR2 YYNGEE. The CDR3 totals 14 residues. The DNA of the CDR3 is TGTGCCAGCAGCGTAGAGGGGTCCTCCTACGAGCAGTACTTC. Amino acid sequence: CASSVEGSSYEQYF.

V is TRBV6-4 and J is TRBJ2-6; D is uncertain. The CDR3 has 13 amino acids. Trimming stripped 6 bases from V and 2 bases from J, with 5 bases between. Germline values: CDR1 MRHNA, CDR2 SNTAGT. CDR3 coding DNA: TGTGCCAGCAGCGAGACTGGGGCCAACGTCCTGACTTTC. It encodes CASSETGANVLTF.

This clone was seen only once. The rearrangement uses TRBV11-2 and TRBJ2-2; D gene unclear. CDR3 length: 12 residues. Between the trimmed V and J ends, which lost 1 base and 6 bases, there was a span of 3 bases. The germline CDR1 and CDR2 sequences are SGHAT and FQNNGV. Here the CDR3 DNA reads TGTGCCAGCAGCTTAGTGCCCGGGGAGCTGTTTTTT. Protein: CASSLVPGELFF.

About this clone itself: This CDR3 is also generated by other DNA sequences in the sample. This chain joins TRBV27 and TRBJ2-4, with D perhaps matching TRBD1 (5 bases). The germline gives CDR1 MNHEY, CDR2 SMNVEV (reference sequence). Trimming pared 4 bases from V and 0 bases from J, leaving 10 bases between. This CDR3 region has 15 residues. CDR3 loop: CASSSTGLAKNIQYF. The DNA of the CDR3 is TGTGCCAGCAGTTCAACAGGCCTAGCCAAAAACATTCAGTACTTC.

This clone was found once. The gene calls are TRBV11-2 and TRBJ1-1; D might be TRBD1 (6 bases). Trimming stripped 0 bases from V and 11 bases from J, with 13 bases between. Per germline, CDR1 SGHAT and CDR2 FQNNGV. This CDR3 is built from 13 residues. DNA for the CDR3: TGTGCCAGCAGCTTAGACCCGATAAGGGGGGCTTTCTTT. Its protein product is CASSLDPIRGAFF.

This clone has just one count. The gene calls are TRBV25-1 and TRBJ1-4; no definite D call. CDR1 is MGHDK, CDR2 SYGVNS, per germline. CDR3 length: 15 residues. Trimming cost V 5 bases and J 0 bases, with 10 bases left between them. The DNA for the CDR3 is TGTGCCAGCAGTATCGGACGTCCAACTAATGAAAAACTGTTTTTT. Translated, it gives CASSIGRPTNEKLFF.

This clone was seen once. The chain uses TRBV6-5 and TRBJ1-6, with TRBD1 as a possible D gene (6 bases). CDR3 length equals 14 residues. The germline V gene has CDR1 MNHEY and CDR2 SVGAGI. V was clipped by 6 bases and J by 7 bases, with 13 bases between them. CDR3 sequence (DNA): TGTGCCAGCAGCAAAGGGGGTAAGAATTCACCCCTCCACTTT. Translation gives CASSKGGKNSPLHF.

This clone showed up just once. The chain links TRBV6-1 to TRBJ1-4; D is perhaps TRBD1 (6 bases). There are 13 residues in the CDR3. In germline, CDR1 is MNHNS, CDR2 SASEGT. V lost 2 bases to trimming and J lost 13 bases, with 14 bases between them. The chain's CDR3 is CASSETNRVRLFF. The CDR3 DNA reads TGTGCCAGCAGTGAAACTAACAGGGTGCGACTGTTTTTT.

The V call is TRBV9, the J call TRBJ2-1; D is unclear. Deletions cut 3 bases from V and 0 bases from J, with 10 bases between. CDR1 SGDLS and CDR2 YYNGEE come from the germline V gene. The CDR3 contains 15 residues. The CDR3 nucleotides are TGTGCCAGCAGCGGTACCTTAAGCTCCTACAATGAGCAGTTCTTC. It specifies CASSGTLSSYNEQFF.

The chain carries TRBV28 and TRBJ1-5; tentatively, D is TRBD1 (5 bases). This CDR3 region has 15 residues. Trimming shortened V by 3 bases and J by 0 bases, and 9 bases separated the two germline ends. Germline V gene sequence: CDR1 MDHEN, CDR2 SYDVKM. The CDR3 nucleotides are TGTGCCAGCAGTTTCGGGGGAACTAGCAATCAGCCCCAGCATTTT. This codes for CASSFGGTSNQPQHF.

The chain has TRBV7-2 and TRBJ1-2; TRBD1 aligns across 11 bases. The germline CDR1 and CDR2 sequences are SGHTA and FQGNSA. J was trimmed by 8 bases and V by 5 bases; bases with no gene match: 10. The CDR3 is 15 amino acids. Here the CDR3 DNA reads TGTGCCAGCAGCGGCCGGGACAGGGGGATATTGGGCTACACCTTC. Its protein is CASSGRDRGILGYTF.

The chain carries TRBV6-6 and TRBJ1-5; D is possibly TRBD1 (6 bases). V was shortened by 3 bases and J by 7 bases, with 16 bases between the two germline ends. From germline, CDR1 is MNHNY and CDR2 SVGAGI (reference sequence). CDR3 length: 15 residues. The CDR3 coding sequence is TGTGCCAGCAGTTATCATACAGGGAATCGACAGCCCCAGCATTTT. Translation gives CASSYHTGNRQPQHF.

The rearrangement links TRBV2 to TRBJ1-1; the D gene is possibly TRBD1 (5 bases). CDR1 SNHLY and CDR2 FYNNEI come from the germline V gene. V was shortened by 3 bases and J by 3 bases, with 8 bases between the two germline ends. The CDR3 sequence is 13 residues long. DNA of the CDR3: TGTGCCAGCAGTGACAGGGAGCACACTGAAGCTTTCTTT. As protein: CASSDREHTEAFF. Drawing the rest from reference TRBV2 and TRBJ1-1, the complete variable domain is EPEVTQTPSHQVTQMGQEVILRCVPISNHLYFYWYRQILGQKVEFLVSFYNNEISEKSEIFDDQFSVERPDGSNFTLKIRSTKLEDSAMYFCASSDREHTEAFFGQGTRLTVV.

The chain couples TRBV11-2 to TRBJ2-7; 11 nucleotides match TRBD1. The J segment lost 4 bases and the V segment lost 2 bases, leaving 10 bases of the junction unmatched. Germline V CDR1 and CDR2: SGHAT, FQNNGV. CDR3 size: 17 residues. The CDR3 region is CASSLHNTGTGGYEQYF. Written as DNA, the CDR3 is TGTGCCAGCAGCTTACACAATACCGGGACAGGGGGTTACGAGCAGTACTTC.

The genes are TRBV7-6 and TRBJ2-7; a possible D gene is TRBD2 (7 bases). Germline lookup yields CDR1 SGHVS and CDR2 FNYEAQ. The CDR3 contains 15 residues. V gave up 5 bases and J gave up 1 base, with 15 bases separating them. The CDR3 DNA sequence: TGTGCCAGCAGCCGGGGGGCGGGAATTTCCTACGAGCAGTACTTC. Residues: CASSRGAGISYEQYF.

V usage is TRBV11-2 and J usage is TRBJ2-3; TRBD2 is a possible D gene (6 bases). CDR3 length: 17 amino acids. Trimming stripped 5 bases from V and 3 bases from J, with 21 bases between. From germline, CDR1 is SGHAT and CDR2 FQNNGV. CDR3 nucleotides: TGTGCCAGCAGCCTGACAAGAGGGAGGACCAGGACAGATACGCAGTATTTT. Amino acids: CASSLTRGRTRTDTQYF.

As for this clone: The identical CDR3 is also encoded by other nucleotide sequences in the sample. In DNA form, the CDR3 reads TGCGCCAGCAGCTTGGGACAGTCCCCCTACGAGCAGTACTTC. Translation: CASSLGQSPYEQYF. V and J are TRBV5-1 and TRBJ2-7; a weak D match, TRBD1 (5 bases). The ends were cut back, 0 bases at V and 2 bases at J, with 9 bases in the middle. Looked up from germline, CDR1 is SGHRS and CDR2 is YFSETQ. This CDR3 comprises 14 residues. Full variable domain (outside the CDR3, taken from reference TRBV5-1 and TRBJ2-7): KAGVTQTPRYLIKTRGQQVTLSCSPISGHRSVSWYQQTPGQGLQFLFEYFSETQRNKGNFPGRFSGRQFSNSRSEMNVSTLELGDSALYLCASSLGQSPYEQYFGPGTRLTVT.

V and J are TRBV5-1 and TRBJ2-2; D is perhaps TRBD2 (6 bases). Germline values: CDR1 SGHRS, CDR2 YFSETQ. CDR3 length: 15 amino acids. Trimming removed 1 base from V and 4 bases from J, with 11 bases in between. This CDR3 reads CASSLREVGTGELFF. The CDR3 DNA follows: TGCGCCAGCAGCTTGAGGGAGGTCGGCACCGGGGAGCTGTTTTTT.

The chain carries TRBV5-1 and TRBJ2-1, with TRBD2 matching over 8 bases. The CDR3 has 16 amino acids. CDR1 and CDR2 from the germline V gene are SGHRS and YFSETQ. Germline trimming cut 0 bases from V and 6 bases from J; bases unmatched to any gene: 8. CDR3 sequence: CASSLEVAGRSNEQFF. The DNA for the CDR3 is TGCGCCAGCAGCTTGGAGGTAGCGGGGAGGAGCAATGAGCAGTTCTTC. The entire variable domain, with the rest obtained from reference TRBV5-1 and TRBJ2-1, is as follows: KAGVTQTPRYLIKTRGQQVTLSCSPISGHRSVSWYQQTPGQGLQFLFEYFSETQRNKGNFPGRFSGRQFSNSRSEMNVSTLELGDSALYLCASSLEVAGRSNEQFFGPGTRLTVL.

V usage is TRBV10-3 and J usage is TRBJ1-2, with D perhaps matching TRBD1 (6 bases). The V end was cut by 6 bases, the J end by 4 bases, with 15 bases between. Germline V gene sequence: CDR1 ENHRY, CDR2 SYGVKD. This CDR3 region has 14 residues. CDR3 DNA sequence: TGTGCCATCAGCGACTCGGACAGTGGCTATGGCTACACCTTC. Protein product: CAISDSDSGYGYTF.